Sequencing of this TCR beta chain was carried out in a study of regulatory T cells in long-lasting Graves disease. General study findings and limits: Persistent disease showed a preference for TRBV28, TRBJ1-2 and TRBJ2-5.

Libraries of TCR beta came from iRepertoire HTBI primers plus Arm-PCR of CDR3 regions. Each CDR3 protein is one row after TCRdb ran MiXCR on the multiplex PCR reads. The sample holds 530,000 or so distinct CDR3 sequences, 16% seen once. Germline lookup yields CDR1 SGHNT and CDR2 YENEEA. J gave up 4 bases and V 5 bases, and 5 bases lay outside the gene matches. The CDR3 extends over 15 amino acids. The time point was: newly diagnosed GD, antithyroid drugs for less than 3 months. PBMCs provided the RNA from which the TCR library was made. All patients originated from an endocrinology department located in Xi'an, China. Comments on this clonotype: Antigen specificity is unknown.

These records were also assigned to another study, of T cells in Graves' hyperthyroidism and ophthalmopathy. That paper notes: Diagnoses rested on clinical symptoms, serum thyroxine and TRAb, thyroid ultrasound and orbital computed tomography. First-round RT-PCR targeting the TCR CDR3 was performed with the HTBI primer set.

The TCR was taken from a man between 18 and 35 years old with Graves disease. This specimen consisted of peripheral blood mononuclear cells (PBMCs), obtained at new diagnosis, from a patient treated with antithyroid drugs. The rearrangement uses TRBV11-3 and TRBJ2-1, with 10 bases identical to TRBD1. CDR3 sequence (DNA): TGTGCCAGCAGCACGGGACAGGGGACTTACAATGAGCAGTTCTTC. It yields the protein CASSTGQGTYNEQFF. Together with reference TRBV11-3 and TRBJ2-1, the CDR3 gives the full variable domain: EAGVVQSPRYKIIEKKQPVAFWCNPISGHNTLYWYLQNLGQGPELLIRYENEEAVDDSQLPKDRFSAERLKGVDSTLKIQPAELGDSAVYLCASSTGQGTYNEQFFGPGTRLTVL.